This T cell receptor (beta chain) stems from a study of a mutant IDH1 vaccine in newly diagnosed glioma. Study overall: Treated individuals were roughly 62% male and approximately 40% female, averaging approximately 40 years of age. Before enrollment, the patients had been treated with radiotherapy alone, temozolomide alone, or both together. Most of them had received both.

V lost 2 bases and J lost 1, with 18 bases in between. Germline CDR1 reads ENHRY; CDR2 reads SYGVKD. This CDR3 region has 18 residues. The time point: week 35, safety follow-up. Each dose of the vaccine consisted of 300 ug of mutant IDH1 20-mer peptide, with topical imiquimod. On this clone: The antigen is undetermined.

TCRdb keeps only in-frame clones here, not all; method: immunoSEQ multiplex PCR. The table lists about 31,000 clones, 78% of them singletons. This specimen consisted of PBMCs, obtained from a glioma patient whose treatment included an IDH1 peptide vaccine. The TCR sequence derives from a woman aged 40 to 55 with glioma. The rearrangement joins TRBV10-3 to TRBJ2-1, with a tentative D call TRBD2 (5 bases). This chain's CDR3 is CAISEALRVEASYNEQFF. The CDR3, as DNA: TGTGCCATCAGTGAGGCTCTGAGGGTCGAGGCATCCTACAATGAGCAGTTCTTC.